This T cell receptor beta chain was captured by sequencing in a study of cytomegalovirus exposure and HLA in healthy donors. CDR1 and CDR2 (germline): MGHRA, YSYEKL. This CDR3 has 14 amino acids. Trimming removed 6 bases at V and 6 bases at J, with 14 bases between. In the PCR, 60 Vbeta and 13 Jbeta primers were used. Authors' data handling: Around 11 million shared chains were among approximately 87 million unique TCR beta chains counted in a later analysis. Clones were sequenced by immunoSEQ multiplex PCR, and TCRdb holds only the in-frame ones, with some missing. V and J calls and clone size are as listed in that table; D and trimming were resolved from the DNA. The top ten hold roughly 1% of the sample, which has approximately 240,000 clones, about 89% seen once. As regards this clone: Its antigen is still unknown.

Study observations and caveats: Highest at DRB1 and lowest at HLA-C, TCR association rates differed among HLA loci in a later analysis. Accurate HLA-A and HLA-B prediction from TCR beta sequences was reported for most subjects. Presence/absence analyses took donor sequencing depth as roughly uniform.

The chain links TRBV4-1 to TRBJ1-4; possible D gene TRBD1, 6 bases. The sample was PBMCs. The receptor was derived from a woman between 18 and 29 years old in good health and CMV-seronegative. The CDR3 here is CASRGRGAHEKLFF. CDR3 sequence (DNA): TGCGCCAGCAGGGGGAGGGGGGCGCATGAAAAACTGTTTTTT.